The 8 T cell receptor beta chains below come from one sample, sequenced in a study of human T cells and chemical hapten exposure. Time point noted: patch test 2, 6 weeks after DPC sensitization. Specified treatment: therapeutic diphenylcyclopropenone sensitization with weekly scalp DPC. MiXCR, run by TCRdb on the RACE reads, gives a single entry per CDR3 protein. This sample has roughly 30,000 distinct CDR3 sequences, with 8.5% to 9.5% found just once. This specimen was whole blood, taken in connection with sensitization to the hapten diphenylcyclopropenone (DPC). Receptors originate from a man aged 25 to 40 with alopecia areata. Some clones in this sample may be carry-over from other donors' samples.

J is TRBJ2-7 and V is TRBV12-3 or TRBV12-4; either TRBD1 or TRBD2 may fit D (6 bases each). CDR3 size: 13 residues. V was clipped by 6 bases and J by 6 bases, with 15 bases between them. The CDR3 region has the DNA TGTGCCAGCAGACTGGGGGGCGGCCGCGAGCAGTACTTC. Encoded protein: CASRLGGGREQYF.

This clonotype was detected many times. The genes are TRBV4-1 and TRBJ2-5, with a weak D call TRBD2 (6 bases). Trimming removed 3 bases from V and 4 bases from J, with 33 bases in between. Germline-derived CDR1 and CDR2 are MGHRA and YSYEKL. The CDR3 consists of 21 residues. For the CDR3, the DNA is TGCGCCAGCAGCCATAAGATCTACTCTACGCGGGAACCAGAGAATGGAGAGACCCAGTACTTC. It codes for CASSHKIYSTREPENGETQYF.

The chain uses TRBV19 and TRBJ1-1; D is undetermined. Germline V gene lookup returns CDR1 LNHDA and CDR2 SQIVND (reference sequence). The CDR3 extends over 12 amino acids. Trimming took 5 bases from V and 6 from J, leaving 10 bases between them. The CDR3 loop is CASSPGLAEAFF. For the CDR3, the DNA is TGTGCCAGTAGTCCAGGACTGGCTGAAGCTTTCTTT.

As regards this clonotype: The junction differs from germline at one of its ends, possibly a read error. This chain joins TRBV28 and TRBJ2-7; the D gene is possibly TRBD1 (5 bases). Germline assignment: CDR1 MDHEN and CDR2 SYDVKM. CDR3 size: 12 residues. CDR3 in amino acids: CASSSPQGNLRF. CDR3 sequence (DNA): TGTGCCAGCAGTAGTCCCCAGGGTAACCTCCGCTTC.

This clonotype was observed many times. V and J are TRBV10-3 and TRBJ1-5, with 8 bases that match TRBD1. Germline lookup yields CDR1 ENHRY and CDR2 SYGVKD. V lost 2 bases and J lost 1; bases outside the gene matches: 1. The CDR3 extends over 15 amino acids. CDR3 in DNA: TGTGCCATCAGTGAGGACAGGGGAAGCAATCAGCCCCAGCATTTT. Its protein is CAISEDRGSNQPQHF.

CDR3 sequence: CSAATGGTTNYGYTF. Written as DNA, the CDR3 is TGCAGTGCCGCTACAGGGGGAACTACTAACTATGGCTACACCTTC. V and J are TRBV20-1 and TRBJ1-2, with TRBD1 matching 8 bases. The CDR3 is made up of 15 amino acids. Germline V gives CDR1 DFQATT, CDR2 SNEGSKA (reference sequence). Trimming cost V 6 bases and J 0 bases; bases outside gene matches: 9.

This clonotype was picked up a small number of times. The chain is built from TRBV6-6 and TRBJ1-1, with 7 bases that match TRBD1. The CDR3 has 13 residues. Germline loops: CDR1 MNHNY, CDR2 SVGAGI (reference sequence). J gave up 10 bases and V 5 bases, and 10 bases lay outside the gene matches. The DNA for the CDR3 is TGTGCCAGCAGTGCCCGGGACAGCCCTGGAGCTTTCTTT. Translated: CASSARDSPGAFF.

This clonotype was observed a few times. The V call is TRBV29-1, the J call TRBJ2-1; D gene ambiguous. V lost 5 bases and J 9 bases, leaving 8 bases between the germline ends. Germline values: CDR1 SQVTM, CDR2 ANQGSEA. There are 10 residues in the CDR3. The CDR3 loop reads CSVYDLEQFF. CDR3 bases: TGCAGCGTTTACGACCTTGAGCAGTTCTTC.